This T cell receptor (beta chain) emerged from a study of radiation and T cells in renal cell carcinoma. CDR1 and CDR2 from the germline V gene are MGHRA and YSYEKL. V lost 1 base, J lost 2 bases, and 9 bases lay in between. CDR3 length: 15 residues. Described time point: blood 2 weeks post-SBRT. Stated treatment: 15 Gy SBRT to primary tumor, nephrectomy 4 weeks later. Serial blood draws occurred at baseline and 2 and 4 weeks post-SBRT. TCRdb's table, derived via immunoSEQ multiplex PCR, lists solely in-frame clones and lacks some. The sample includes fewer than 55,000 clones, less than 85% seen only once; the top ten take around 30%.

The receptor was isolated from a woman in her 70s with renal cell carcinoma. The source material was blood, sampled from a patient whose treatment included radiotherapy and nephrectomy. The J gene is TRBJ1-5, the V gene TRBV4-1; D unresolved. CDR3 DNA: TGCGCCAGCAGCCAAGGGGCCAGCCGCAATCAGCCCCAGCATTTT. Translating it yields CASSQGASRNQPQHF.